The clone carrying this TCR beta chain came up once. This record belongs to a study of OX40 agonist ivuxolimab in advanced cancers. This table comes from immunoSEQ multiplex PCR, and its TCRdb copy is limited to in-frame clones, with some not included. In the table there are some 35,000 clones, over 85% of which are singletons. The CDR3 is 13 amino acids. The V gene lost 11 bases and the J gene lost 3 bases, with 16 bases spanning the gap. Germline V gene data show CDR1 as MNHNY and CDR2 as SVGAGI (reference sequence). The input for sequencing was CD4+ or CD8+ T cells sorted from blood, taken in a trial of the OX40 agonist ivuxolimab. The V call is TRBV6-6, the J call TRBJ1-2, with a weak D call TRBD1 (5 bases). This TCR was sampled from an adult with an advanced solid tumor such as melanoma, head and neck, liver or kidney cancer. DNA for the CDR3: TGTGCCCACGCGGGCCCGGGGGACTATGGCTACACCTTC. It is translated as CAHAGPGDYGYTF.